Presented here are 29 T cell receptor beta chains from one specimen sequenced in a study of T cell changes during pregnancy in multiple sclerosis. Sequenced by immunoSEQ multiplex PCR; TCRdb stores in-frame clones only, minus some. The sample includes 60,000 to 65,000 clones, about 90% of them seen just once. Sequencing used peripheral blood, obtained in the second trimester of pregnancy. Every receptor here comes from a female donor in good health, enrolled as a control in a pregnancy study.

This CDR3 reads CASTGTGHYEQYF. CDR3 in DNA: TGTGCCAGCACAGGGACAGGGCACTACGAGCAGTACTTC. The rearrangement links TRBV6-6 to TRBJ2-7, with 9 bases identical to TRBD1. The V gene's germline CDR1 is MNHNY and CDR2 SVGAGI (reference sequence). The CDR3 spans 13 residues. After removal of 7 bases from V and 3 bases from J, the junction contained 4 bases not matched to a gene.

CDR3 amino acids: CASSFRPGLARAYEQYF. The CDR3 coding sequence is TGTGCCAGCAGCTTCCGGCCGGGACTAGCGAGAGCCTACGAGCAGTACTTC. The V and J genes are TRBV7-2 and TRBJ2-7; 10 bases match TRBD2. The CDR3 runs to 17 residues. V lost 3 bases and J lost 2; bases outside the gene matches: 10. The germline V gene encodes CDR1 SGHTA and CDR2 FQGNSA.

CDR3 sequence (DNA): TGTGCCAGCAGCCCCACAGGGCGGGATCAGCCCCAGCATTTT. It codes for CASSPTGRDQPQHF. The chain has TRBV7-2 and TRBJ1-5, with D perhaps matching TRBD1 (6 bases). The germline CDR1 and CDR2 sequences are SGHTA and FQGNSA. V gave up 5 bases and J gave up 5 bases, with 13 bases separating them. The CDR3 extends over 14 amino acids.

V is TRBV7-8 and J is TRBJ1-3; perhaps TRBD1 as D (5 bases). CDR3 length equals 17 residues. Trimming removed 0 bases at V and 0 bases at J, with 12 bases between. CDR1 is SGHVS and CDR2 is FQNEAQ in the germline V gene. CDR3 DNA sequence: TGTGCCAGCAGCTTAGCGTTACAGGTGACCTCTGGAAACACCATATATTTT. It is translated as CASSLALQVTSGNTIYF.

The chain couples TRBV27 to TRBJ1-5; TRBD1 aligns across 8 bases. The trim removed 5 bases at V and 5 bases at J, leaving 8 bases unmatched. This CDR3 contains 15 residues. Germline loops: CDR1 MNHEY, CDR2 SMNVEV (reference sequence). The DNA of the CDR3 is TGTGCCAGCAGTAGTTCCCGGACAGGGCATCAGCCCCAGCATTTT. This codes for CASSSSRTGHQPQHF.

The chain couples TRBV29-1 to TRBJ2-5; 8 nucleotides align to TRBD2. V gave up 6 bases and J gave up 3 bases; unmatched junction bases: 6. This CDR3 spans 13 amino acids. The germline CDR1 and CDR2 sequences are SQVTM and ANQGSEA. For the CDR3, the DNA is TGCAGCGTCAGAGGACTAGCCGAAGAGACCCAGTACTTC. It codes for CSVRGLAEETQYF.

The table lists this clone with a count of one. The chain links TRBV5-1 to TRBJ2-2; D is possibly TRBD2 (7 bases). This CDR3 is 16 amino acids long. The germline V and J ends were trimmed by 6 bases and 3 bases, with 18 bases remaining between them. The germline V gene has CDR1 SGHRS and CDR2 YFSETQ. In DNA form, the CDR3 reads TGCGCCAGCAACCGCCCCGGGGGGCGCGACACCGGGGAGCTGTTTTTT. Translating it yields CASNRPGGRDTGELFF. Looking up the rest from reference TRBV5-1 and TRBJ2-2 gives the full variable domain: KAGVTQTPRYLIKTRGQQVTLSCSPISGHRSVSWYQQTPGQGLQFLFEYFSETQRNKGNFPGRFSGRQFSNSRSEMNVSTLELGDSALYLCASNRPGGRDTGELFFGEGSRLTVL.

This chain links TRBV9 with TRBJ2-5, with D possibly being TRBD2 (5 bases). The CDR3 has 15 residues. V shed 0 bases and J shed 1 base, with 10 bases lying between them. Germline V CDR1 and CDR2: SGDLS, YYNGEE. The CDR3 nucleotides read TGTGCCAGCAGCGTAGCGACTACCCTCCAAGAGACCCAGTACTTC. Translated, it gives CASSVATTLQETQYF.

The chain recombines TRBV27 with TRBJ2-1; TRBD2 agrees at 9 bases. Germline lookup yields CDR1 MNHEY and CDR2 SMNVEV (reference sequence). The CDR3 is 15 amino acids. The V and J ends lost 6 bases and 5 bases, in that order; junction bases with no gene match: 8. The CDR3 nucleotides read TGTGCCAGCAGGACTCTAGCGGGAAGGAACAATGAGCAGTTCTTC. Protein product: CASRTLAGRNNEQFF.

The chain couples TRBV27 to TRBJ2-7, with D possibly being TRBD1 (6 bases). Germline CDR1 MNHEY, CDR2 SMNVEV (reference sequence). This CDR3 has 13 residues. Trimming took 6 bases from V and 2 from J, leaving 11 bases between them. The CDR3 spells CASSPDRPYEQYF. The CDR3 DNA sequence: TGTGCCAGCAGCCCAGACAGGCCCTACGAGCAGTACTTC.

The chain joins TRBV7-9 to TRBJ2-1; the D gene is possibly TRBD1 (6 bases). Per germline, CDR1 SEHNR and CDR2 FQNEAQ (reference sequence). V was pared by 6 bases and J by 4 bases, with 10 bases between. The CDR3 is 13 amino acids. The CDR3 reads CASRPQGYNEQFF. The CDR3 nucleotides are TGTGCCAGCAGACCACAGGGTTACAATGAGCAGTTCTTC.

The CDR3 DNA reads TGTGCCAGCCTGATGCAGCGGGGGGTGAACGAGCAGTACTTC. It specifies CASLMQRGVNEQYF. The chain employs TRBV2 and TRBJ2-7; 9 positions agree with TRBD2. This CDR3 has 14 residues. V was pared by 8 bases and J by 5 bases, with 10 bases of the junction left unmatched. Germline CDR1 SNHLY, CDR2 FYNNEI.

This sequence joins TRBV9 and TRBJ2-1; 7 bases map to TRBD1. Germline CDR1 is SGDLS and CDR2 is YYNGEE. This CDR3 region has 16 residues. The ends lost 1 base at V and 9 bases at J; junction bases unmatched: 13. CDR3 sequence reads: CASSVLGVDRYSEQFF. The CDR3, as DNA: TGTGCCAGCAGCGTATTGGGAGTGGACAGGTACTCTGAGCAGTTCTTC. Drawing the rest from reference TRBV9 and TRBJ2-1, the complete variable domain is DSGVTQTPKHLITATGQRVTLRCSPRSGDLSVYWYQQSLDQGLQFLIQYYNGEERAKGNILERFSAQQFPDLHSELNLSSLELGDSALYFCASSVLGVDRYSEQFFGPGTRLTVL.

The chain has TRBV7-6 and TRBJ2-2; 14 positions agree with TRBD2. With V trimmed by 6 bases and J by 3 bases, 9 bases remained unmatched. CDR3 length: 18 amino acids. Germline V lookup: CDR1 SGHVS, CDR2 FNYEAQ. The CDR3 DNA reads as TGTGCCAGCAGTCTCTTGGGACTAGCGGGAGTACACACCGGGGAGCTGTTTTTT. Its protein is CASSLLGLAGVHTGELFF.

The chain uses TRBV4-1 and TRBJ2-7, with a weak D call TRBD1 (6 bases). The germline CDR1 and CDR2 sequences are MGHRA and YSYEKL. V lost 3 bases and J 3 bases, leaving 9 bases between the germline ends. This CDR3 region has 13 residues. CDR3 loop: CASSHRDNYEQYF. CDR3 DNA: TGCGCCAGCAGCCACCGGGACAACTACGAGCAGTACTTC.

The chain combines TRBV7-2 with TRBJ1-2, with no clear D. This CDR3 region has 13 residues. In germline, CDR1 is SGHTA, CDR2 FQGNSA. Trimming shortened V by 5 bases and J by 3 bases, and 10 bases separated the two germline ends. CDR3 amino acids: CASSLTVDYGYTF. DNA for the CDR3: TGTGCCAGCAGCCTCACGGTGGACTATGGCTACACCTTC.

The V and J genes are TRBV20-1 and TRBJ2-1, with D maybe TRBD2 (7 bases). Per the germline V gene, CDR1 is DFQATT and CDR2 is SNEGSKA (reference sequence). The V gene lost 6 bases and the J gene lost 10 bases, with 13 bases spanning the gap. The length of the CDR3 is 11 residues. The CDR3 sequence is CSALGGAEQFF. The DNA for the CDR3 is TGCAGTGCCCTAGGGGGGGCAGAGCAGTTCTTC.

The chain joins TRBV9 to TRBJ2-3, with 8 bases matching TRBD2. This CDR3 spans 17 amino acids. CDR1 SGDLS and CDR2 YYNGEE come from the germline V gene. The V gene end was trimmed by 0 bases and the J gene end by 2 bases; junction bases not matched to a gene: 8. This CDR3 is CASSVAGTRGLTDTQYF. In DNA, the CDR3 is TGTGCCAGCAGCGTAGCTGGGACTAGAGGTCTCACAGATACGCAGTATTTT. The whole variable domain, filled in from reference TRBV9 and TRBJ2-3, reads DSGVTQTPKHLITATGQRVTLRCSPRSGDLSVYWYQQSLDQGLQFLIQYYNGEERAKGNILERFSAQQFPDLHSELNLSSLELGDSALYFCASSVAGTRGLTDTQYFGPGTRLTVL.

The rearrangement links TRBV27 to TRBJ2-7, with 9 bases identical to TRBD1. The CDR3 covers 15 residues. Losses at the gene ends were 4 bases for V and 6 bases for J; bases not matched to a gene: 10. Germline V gene sequence: CDR1 MNHEY, CDR2 SMNVEV (reference sequence). CDR3 nucleotides: TGTGCCAGCAGTTCGCCGGGACAGGGCTTTGCCGAGCAGTACTTC. Its translation is CASSSPGQGFAEQYF.

This chain links TRBV5-1 with TRBJ2-2; 8 nucleotides match TRBD1. V gave up 3 bases and J gave up 4 bases; unmatched junction bases: 11. The CDR3 is 17 residues long. CDR1 is SGHRS, CDR2 YFSETQ, per germline. Written as DNA, the CDR3 is TGCGCCAGCAGCTCGGGCGCGACAGGGGCGCCCACCGGGGAGCTGTTTTTT. Translated, it gives CASSSGATGAPTGELFF. Complete variable domain (other parts from reference TRBV5-1 and TRBJ2-2): KAGVTQTPRYLIKTRGQQVTLSCSPISGHRSVSWYQQTPGQGLQFLFEYFSETQRNKGNFPGRFSGRQFSNSRSEMNVSTLELGDSALYLCASSSGATGAPTGELFFGEGSRLTVL.

The chain links TRBV10-3 to TRBJ1-2; the D is unclear. Deletions cut 3 bases from V and 1 base from J, with 9 bases between. This CDR3 is 14 amino acids long. CDR1 and CDR2 (germline): ENHRY, SYGVKD. The CDR3 bases are TGTGCCATCAGTGAATCTGGGAGTAACTATGGCTACACCTTC. Translating gives CAISESGSNYGYTF.

V gene TRBV4-1 combines with J gene TRBJ2-5, with no clear D. Germline values: CDR1 MGHRA, CDR2 YSYEKL. The CDR3 runs to 16 residues. The ends were cut back, 1 base at V and 0 bases at J, with 12 bases in the middle. The CDR3 is CASSQGPRVNQETQYF. As DNA, the CDR3 is TGCGCCAGCAGCCAAGGCCCTCGGGTAAACCAAGAGACCCAGTACTTC.

The gene calls are TRBV6-5 and TRBJ2-3; the match to TRBD2 covers 10 bases. Looked up from germline, CDR1 is MNHEY and CDR2 is SVGAGI. CDR3 size: 15 residues. The J segment lost 1 base and the V segment lost 2 bases, leaving 0 bases of the junction unmatched. CDR3 region: CASSYGTSGTDTQYF. Here the CDR3 DNA reads TGTGCCAGCAGTTACGGGACTAGCGGCACAGATACGCAGTATTTT.

CDR3 sequence (DNA): TGTGCCAGTAGTATGCAAACGGTGTGGGCTGCCGGGGAGCTGTTTTTT. As protein: CASSMQTVWAAGELFF. The rearrangement joins TRBV19 to TRBJ2-2, with unresolved D. The CDR3 consists of 16 residues. Germline loops: CDR1 LNHDA, CDR2 SQIVND (reference sequence). The ends were cut back, 3 bases at V and 6 bases at J, with 17 bases in the middle.

J is TRBJ2-5 and V is TRBV5-4, with D perhaps TRBD2 (6 bases). Germline values: CDR1 SGHNT, CDR2 YYREEE (reference sequence). The germline V and J ends were trimmed by 2 bases and 3 bases, with 17 bases remaining between them. CDR3 length equals 16 residues. CDR3 region: CASSFRRVAAEETQYF. DNA of the CDR3: TGTGCCAGCAGCTTTCGTCGGGTAGCGGCGGAAGAGACCCAGTACTTC.

The chain employs TRBV7-8 and TRBJ2-1, with 12 bases aligning to TRBD2. The CDR3 loop spans 17 amino acids. Looked up from germline, CDR1 is SGHVS and CDR2 is FQNEAQ. V dropped 5 bases and J dropped 6; count of bases not matched to a gene: 11. As DNA, the CDR3 is TGTGCCAGCAGCCGAACTCTAGCGGGAGGGCTGATCAATGAGCAGTTCTTC. The encoded protein is CASSRTLAGGLINEQFF.

The rearrangement links TRBV7-2 to TRBJ2-1, with D tentatively TRBD1 (6 bases). The CDR3 runs 13 residues. The germline CDR1 and CDR2 sequences are SGHTA and FQGNSA. The germline V and J ends were trimmed by 2 bases and 6 bases, with 8 bases remaining between them. The CDR3 region has the DNA TGTGCCAGCAGCTTATCAGGGGTCAATGAGCAGTTCTTC. Its protein product is CASSLSGVNEQFF.

The genes are TRBV5-1 and TRBJ2-3, with TRBD2 matching over 8 bases. The CDR3 is made up of 17 amino acids. Germline CDR1 is SGHRS and CDR2 is YFSETQ. Trimming removed 5 bases from V and 3 bases from J; junction bases left unmatched: 14. The CDR3 region is CASRRVFAGGGTDTQYF. The CDR3 DNA reads as TGCGCCAGCAGGAGGGTTTTCGCGGGGGGCGGGACAGATACGCAGTATTTT.

The J gene is TRBJ1-4, the V gene TRBV28; D gene uncertain. This CDR3 contains 12 residues. Trimming removed 7 bases at V and 8 bases at J, with 11 bases between. CDR1 is MDHEN and CDR2 is SYDVKM in the germline V gene. As DNA, the CDR3 is TGTGCCAGCAACCGAGGCGGGGAAAAACTGTTTTTT. Protein sequence: CASNRGGEKLFF.